The rows below give T cell receptor beta chains drawn from one sample of a study of T-cell memory formation after mild COVID-19. TCRdb redid the calling of the 5' RACE reads with MiXCR, one entry per CDR3 protein. The sample has 180,000 or so distinct CDR3 sequences; around a tenth are singletons. Sequencing was carried out using PBMCs or a T cell subset sorted from them (not recorded which). These receptor sequences come from a man younger than 30 who had mild COVID-19 (a few samples of this study predate the infection). Cell type and time point are not known. CDR3s include the opening cysteine and the closing phenylalanine or tryptophan. D genes are given only for firm matches. Only some rows state a clone size, as once, few, many or a class for expanded clones.

TRBD1 many 14 TRBJ2-7 TRBV5-1 CASTRDRGGYEQYF TGCGCCAGCACCCGGGACAGGGGGGGATACGAGCAGTACTTC
NA NA 14 TRBJ1-2 TRBV3-1 CASSQEWGTYGYTF TGTGCCAGCAGCCAAGAATGGGGGACCTATGGCTACACCTTC
NA few 13 TRBJ1-1 TRBV29-1 CSVKRNLNTEAFF TGCAGCGTCAAACGGAACTTGAACACTGAAGCTTTCTTT
NA NA 16 TRBJ2-3 TRBV4-1 CASSQDSSTFTDTQYF TGCGCCAGCAGCCAAGATTCCAGCACCTTCACAGATACGCAGTATTTT
TRBD1 NA 13 TRBJ1-1 TRBV20-1 CSATGQLNTEAFF TGCAGTGCTACGGGACAGCTGAACACTGAAGCTTTCTTT
NA many 13 TRBJ2-2 TRBV27 CASSLNGHGELFF TGTGCCAGCAGTTTAAATGGGCACGGGGAGCTGTTTTTT
NA few 16 TRBJ1-4 TRBV12-3/TRBV12-4 CASSLVPQATNEKLFF TGTGCCAGCAGTTTAGTCCCCCAGGCAACTAATGAAAAACTGTTTTTT
NA NA 16 TRBJ1-4 TRBV4-2 CASSQDWAGTNEKLFF TGTGCCAGCAGCCAAGATTGGGCAGGGACTAATGAAAAACTGTTTTTT
NA NA 13 TRBJ1-6 TRBV5-1 CASSAKEDSPLHF TGCGCCAGCAGCGCCAAGGAGGATTCACCCCTCCACTTT
NA few 15 TRBJ2-5 TRBV5-5 CASSLEFLDLETQYF TGTGCCAGCAGCTTGGAATTCTTGGACTTAGAGACCCAGTACTTC
NA NA 13 TRBJ1-2 TRBV7-2 CASSLGQFSGYTF TGTGCCAGCAGCCTCGGACAGTTCAGTGGCTACACCTTC
NA NA 13 TRBJ2-6 TRBV12-3/TRBV12-4 CAIMVSGANVLTF TGTGCCATCATGGTCTCTGGGGCCAACGTCCTGACTTTC
NA few 14 TRBJ2-3 TRBV10-3 CAISDGPHTDTQYF TGTGCCATCAGTGACGGACCCCACACAGATACGCAGTATTTT
TRBD1 NA 15 TRBJ2-5 TRBV2 CASRPSTGRGETQYF TGTGCCAGCAGACCGTCGACAGGGCGAGGGGAGACCCAGTACTTC
NA NA 17 TRBJ2-4 TRBV6-6 CASSSHGGEGFGGIQYF TGTGCCAGCAGTTCCCACGGTGGGGAAGGGTTCGGGGGCATTCAGTACTTC
NA NA 14 TRBJ2-4 TRBV18 CASLENLAKNIQYF TGTGCCAGCTTAGAAAACCTAGCCAAAAACATTCAGTACTTC
NA NA 13 TRBJ1-2 TRBV7-3 CASSLDGGTGYTF TGTGCCAGCAGCTTAGACGGGGGAACTGGCTACACCTTC
NA NA 13 TRBJ2-7 TRBV7-9 CASSSVAIHEQYF TGTGCCAGCAGCTCGGTGGCGATCCACGAGCAGTACTTC
TRBD1 few 14 TRBJ1-5 TRBV20-1 CSAAPDRVDQPQHF TGCAGTGCTGCCCCGGACAGGGTGGATCAGCCCCAGCATTTT
NA NA 14 TRBJ1-1 TRBV4-2 CASSQDRVHTEAFF TGTGCCAGCAGCCAAGACAGGGTCCACACTGAAGCTTTCTTT
TRBD2 few 15 TRBJ2-1 TRBV5-1 CASSSPAGGYNEQFF TGCGCCAGCAGCTCTCCGGCGGGGGGTTACAATGAGCAGTTCTTC
NA few 12 TRBJ1-1 TRBV6-1 CASQDYRTEAFF TGTGCCAGCCAGGATTATCGGACTGAAGCTTTCTTT
NA NA 14 TRBJ1-2 TRBV12-3/TRBV12-4 CASRREGANYGYTF TGTGCCAGCAGGCGAGAGGGAGCTAACTATGGCTACACCTTC
NA few 17 TRBJ1-1 TRBV18 CASSPFELGVVNTEAFF TGTGCCAGCTCACCATTCGAGTTGGGGGTGGTGAACACTGAAGCTTTCTTT
NA NA 13 TRBJ1-2 TRBV7-9 CASSRRGYYGYTF TGTGCCAGCAGCCGAAGGGGATACTATGGCTACACCTTC
TRBD1 NA 15 TRBJ2-3 TRBV3-1 CASSYSGTGGSTQYF TGTGCCAGCAGTTATTCCGGGACAGGTGGGAGTACGCAGTATTTT
NA NA 15 TRBJ1-4 TRBV9 CASSVSATRNEKLFF TGTGCCAGCAGCGTATCAGCGACTAGAAATGAAAAACTGTTTTTT
NA NA 17 TRBJ2-1 TRBV6-2/TRBV6-3 CASSYSSVRGVYNEQFF TGTGCCAGCAGTTACTCGAGTGTGAGAGGGGTCTACAATGAGCAGTTCTTC
NA NA 14 TRBJ2-5 TRBV5-1 CASSLNRGAETQYF TGCGCCAGCAGCTTGAATAGGGGGGCGGAGACCCAGTACTTC
NA NA 13 TRBJ1-5 TRBV12-3/TRBV12-4 CASSRDRRQPQHF TGTGCCAGCAGTCGTGACAGGCGTCAGCCCCAGCATTTT
NA NA 15 TRBJ1-5 TRBV5-5 CASSLGWSGNQPQHF TGTGCCAGCAGCTTGGGGTGGTCAGGCAATCAGCCCCAGCATTTT
NA NA 10 TRBJ2-3 TRBV7-2 CASLSDTQYF TGTGCCAGCCTATCAGATACGCAGTATTTT
NA NA 14 TRBJ1-3 TRBV20-1 CSAPARESGYTIYF TGCAGTGCCCCAGCCCGTGAATCTGGATACACCATATATTTT
TRBD1 NA 13 TRBJ1-5 TRBV6-6 CASMPRGPQPQHF TGTGCCAGCATGCCTAGGGGGCCTCAGCCCCAGCATTTT
NA few 13 TRBJ1-1 TRBV12-3/TRBV12-4 CASSYSGDTEAFF TGTGCCAGCAGTTATAGTGGAGACACTGAAGCTTTCTTT
TRBD1 NA 15 TRBJ1-1 TRBV6-5 CASRVGQGRNTEAFF TGTGCCAGCAGAGTCGGACAGGGGCGGAACACTGAAGCTTTCTTT
NA many 14 TRBJ2-7 TRBV5-1 CASSFVPGIYEQYF TGCGCCAGCAGCTTTGTCCCAGGAATTTACGAGCAGTACTTC
TRBD1 NA 16 TRBJ1-6 TRBV12-3/TRBV12-4 CASSDPRQGQYSPLHF TGTGCCAGCAGTGACCCCAGACAGGGGCAGTATTCACCCCTCCACTTT
TRBD2 NA 16 TRBJ2-3 TRBV18 CASSPALAGHPDTQYF TGTGCCAGCTCACCCGCGCTAGCGGGGCACCCAGATACGCAGTATTTT
NA few 16 TRBJ2-4 TRBV10-3 CAISDPSMIAKNIQYF TGTGCCATCAGTGATCCCAGCATGATAGCCAAAAACATTCAGTACTTC
NA few 11 TRBJ1-1 TRBV7-9 CASRLDTEAFF TGTGCCAGCAGGTTAGACACTGAAGCTTTCTTT
NA NA 12 TRBJ2-3 TRBV10-3 CAIRGTPDTQYF TGTGCCATCAGGGGAACGCCAGATACGCAGTATTTT
NA NA 14 TRBJ1-4 TRBV15 CATSRDSGQGKLFF TGTGCCACCAGCAGAGATTCCGGCCAGGGAAAACTGTTTTTT
TRBD2 few 16 TRBJ2-3 TRBV9 CASSVRGGPITDTQYF TGTGCCAGCAGCGTTCGCGGGGGGCCGATTACAGATACGCAGTATTTT
NA few 15 TRBJ1-1 TRBV6-6 CASSYSRQSITEAFF TGTGCCAGCAGTTACTCGCGACAGAGCATCACTGAAGCTTTCTTT
NA NA 14 TRBJ1-3 TRBV12-3/TRBV12-4 CASSFQDSGNTIYF TGTGCCAGCAGTTTTCAGGATTCAGGAAACACCATATATTTT
NA NA 13 TRBJ1-2 TRBV27 CASSSPSNYGYTF TGTGCCAGCAGTTCTCCATCTAACTATGGCTACACCTTC
NA many 14 TRBJ2-5 TRBV5-1 CASSLGPSQETQYF TGCGCCAGCAGCTTGGGACCGTCCCAAGAGACCCAGTACTTC
TRBD1 few 15 TRBJ2-3 TRBV28 CASSLPPGGLDTQYF TGTGCCAGCAGTTTACCCCCAGGGGGCTTAGATACGCAGTATTTT
NA NA 15 TRBJ1-1 TRBV6-5 CASSYSFSRNTEAFF TGTGCCAGCAGTTACTCGTTTTCTCGGAACACTGAAGCTTTCTTT
TRBD1 few 15 TRBJ2-2 TRBV10-3 CAMQPGQVGTGELFF TGTGCCATGCAACCCGGACAGGTTGGGACCGGGGAGCTGTTTTTT
NA few 16 TRBJ1-3 TRBV6-5 CASSYGGRISGNTIYF TGTGCCAGCAGTTACGGGGGACGGATCTCTGGAAACACCATATATTTT
NA few 13 TRBJ2-2 TRBV20-1 CSASSPSRGELFF TGCAGTGCTAGTTCCCCTTCCAGGGGGGAGCTGTTTTTT
NA few 12 TRBJ2-1 TRBV4-1 CASSQEWGEQFF TGCGCCAGCAGCCAAGAGTGGGGCGAGCAGTTCTTC
NA NA 12 TRBJ2-7 TRBV30 CAWSLGYYEQYF TGTGCCTGGAGTCTGGGGTACTACGAGCAGTACTTC
NA NA 12 TRBJ2-3 TRBV20-1 CSASPGPDTQYF TGCAGTGCTAGCCCTGGTCCGGATACGCAGTATTTT
NA NA 14 TRBJ2-5 TRBV4-1 CASSQEGTQETQYF TGCGCCAGCAGCCAAGAGGGGACCCAAGAGACCCAGTACTTC